One sample yielded the 13 T cell receptor beta chains listed below, sequenced in a study of cytomegalovirus exposure and HLA in healthy donors (dated by TCRdb to 2015 to 2018). Library preparation was by the immunoSEQ multiplex PCR assay. The clones in this table, taken by TCRdb from immuneACCESS, are in-frame only. Not every clone is retained; where verified, under half of the shortfall comes from an unresolved V gene, and the cause of the rest is unknown. This sample holds roughly 130,000 clones; 85% to 90% were observed only once. The ten largest make up about 6.4% of the sample. The specimen was PBMCs. The receptors were gathered from a woman in her 30s in good health and CMV-seropositive.

The chain uses TRBV5-1 and TRBJ1-1; 8 bases fit TRBD1. V dropped 4 bases and J dropped 2; count of bases not matched to a gene: 4. The germline V gene encodes CDR1 SGHRS and CDR2 YFSETQ. The CDR3 covers 14 residues. The CDR3 DNA reads TGCGCCAGCAGCGATGGACAGGGAAACACTGAAGCTTTCTTT. Translation: CASSDGQGNTEAFF.

The chain carries TRBV2 and TRBJ2-6, with 7 bases that match TRBD1. Germline V CDR1 and CDR2: SNHLY, FYNNEI. V dropped 2 bases and J dropped 0; count of bases not matched to a gene: 4. CDR3 length: 17 amino acids. As DNA, the CDR3 is TGTGCCAGCAGTGAAAATCCAGGGGGCTCTGGGGCCAACGTCCTGACTTTC. This translates into CASSENPGGSGANVLTF. The whole variable domain, filled in from reference TRBV2 and TRBJ2-6, reads EPEVTQTPSHQVTQMGQEVILRCVPISNHLYFYWYRQILGQKVEFLVSFYNNEISEKSEIFDDQFSVERPDGSNFTLKIRSTKLEDSAMYFCASSENPGGSGANVLTFGAGSRLTVL.

The chain carries TRBV9 and TRBJ1-1, with D hard to call. In germline, CDR1 is SGDLS, CDR2 YYNGEE. The CDR3 runs to 15 residues. V was shortened by 0 bases and J by 4 bases, with 13 bases between the two germline ends. The CDR3 spells CASSVGAPWSTEAFF. Here the CDR3 DNA reads TGTGCCAGCAGCGTAGGAGCTCCCTGGAGCACTGAAGCTTTCTTT.

The chain has TRBV28 and TRBJ2-7, with TRBD2 matching 7 bases. The germline V gene has CDR1 MDHEN and CDR2 SYDVKM. CDR3 size: 17 residues. After removal of 5 bases from V and 2 bases from J, the junction contained 15 bases not matched to a gene. CDR3 residues: CASSTLGLERDPYEQYF. The DNA of the CDR3 is TGTGCCAGCAGTACCCTTGGATTGGAGCGGGACCCCTACGAGCAGTACTTC.

J is TRBJ1-1 and V is TRBV13; D perhaps matches TRBD1 (5 bases). Looked up from germline, CDR1 is PRHDT and CDR2 is FYEKMQ (reference sequence). This CDR3 has 14 amino acids. V shed 6 bases and J shed 5 bases, with 16 bases lying between them. CDR3 region: CASSRRAGRTEAFF. CDR3 DNA: TGTGCCAGCAGTCGGCGGGCAGGGAGGACTGAAGCTTTCTTT.

V gene TRBV29-1 combines with J gene TRBJ2-3, with 7 positions matching TRBD2. V lost 6 bases to trimming and J lost 2 bases; unmatched junction nucleotides: 11. Germline CDR1 is SQVTM and CDR2 is ANQGSEA. The CDR3 covers 15 residues. The CDR3 nucleotides read TGCAGCGTCGATGGACTAGGCCCGTCCACAGATACGCAGTATTTT. It codes for CSVDGLGPSTDTQYF.

The chain couples TRBV7-9 to TRBJ1-1; D is possibly TRBD1 (5 bases). In germline, CDR1 is SEHNR, CDR2 FQNEAQ (reference sequence). Trimming cost V 4 bases and J 4 bases, with 13 bases left between them. CDR3 length: 14 residues. Written as DNA, the CDR3 is TGTGCCAGCAGCTCCGGGGGGAGGGGCACTGAAGCTTTCTTT. Amino acids: CASSSGGRGTEAFF. The variable domain in full, with the rest retrieved from reference TRBV7-9 and TRBJ1-1, is DTGVSQNPRHKITKRGQNVTFRCDPISEHNRLYWYRQTLGQGPEFLTYFQNEAQLEKSRLLSDRFSAERPKGSFSTLEIQRTEQGDSAMYLCASSSGGRGTEAFFGQGTRLTVV.

The chain carries TRBV5-1 and TRBJ2-1; 10 bases are shared with TRBD2. This CDR3 is built from 15 residues. Germline trimming cut 7 bases from V and 5 bases from J; bases unmatched to any gene: 9. Germline CDR1 and CDR2: SGHRS and YFSETQ. The DNA for the CDR3 is TGCGCCAGCGCAAGGGGGACTAGCGAAAACAATGAGCAGTTCTTC. Encoded protein: CASARGTSENNEQFF. Full variable domain (remainder filled in from reference TRBV5-1 and TRBJ2-1): KAGVTQTPRYLIKTRGQQVTLSCSPISGHRSVSWYQQTPGQGLQFLFEYFSETQRNKGNFPGRFSGRQFSNSRSEMNVSTLELGDSALYLCASARGTSENNEQFFGPGTRLTVL.

The rearrangement links TRBV6-5 to TRBJ2-7, with 7 bases lining up with TRBD1. Trimming removed 4 bases from V and 2 bases from J; junction bases left unmatched: 5. The CDR3 length is 14 residues. The germline gives CDR1 MNHEY, CDR2 SVGAGI. The CDR3 sequence is CASSSSGTAYEQYF. The CDR3 nucleotides read TGTGCCAGCAGTTCATCCGGGACAGCCTACGAGCAGTACTTC.

The chain recombines TRBV2 with TRBJ2-3; D might be TRBD1 (6 bases). The V gene lost 8 bases and the J gene lost 1 base, with 10 bases spanning the gap. Looked up from germline, CDR1 is SNHLY and CDR2 is FYNNEI. The CDR3 contains 13 residues. The CDR3 DNA is TGTGCCAGCGGAAACAGGGGCACAGATACGCAGTATTTT. This codes for CASGNRGTDTQYF.

V and J are TRBV11-1 and TRBJ2-2; the D gene is possibly TRBD2 (5 bases). The V end was cut by 3 bases, the J end by 1 base, with 9 bases between. Germline CDR1 and CDR2: SGHAT and FQDESV (reference sequence). The CDR3 length is 15 residues. CDR3 bases: TGTGCCAGCAGCTTTGAGGGCGAGAACACCGGGGAGCTGTTTTTT. Its protein product is CASSFEGENTGELFF.

The V and J genes are TRBV9 and TRBJ2-1; 10 nucleotides line up with TRBD2. Looked up from germline, CDR1 is SGDLS and CDR2 is YYNGEE. The V gene end was trimmed by 2 bases and the J gene end by 9 bases; junction bases not matched to a gene: 5. The CDR3 has 14 amino acids. The CDR3, as DNA: TGTGCCAGCAGCGTCACTAGCGGGGTAGGTGAGCAGTTCTTC. This codes for CASSVTSGVGEQFF.

The V and J genes are TRBV6-5 and TRBJ2-1; unclear D gene. Deletions cut 0 bases from V and 4 bases from J, with 4 bases between. Germline CDR1 and CDR2: MNHEY and SVGAGI. The CDR3 sequence is 13 residues long. The CDR3 bases are TGTGCCAGCAGTTACTCCCTATACAATGAGCAGTTCTTC. Its protein is CASSYSLYNEQFF.